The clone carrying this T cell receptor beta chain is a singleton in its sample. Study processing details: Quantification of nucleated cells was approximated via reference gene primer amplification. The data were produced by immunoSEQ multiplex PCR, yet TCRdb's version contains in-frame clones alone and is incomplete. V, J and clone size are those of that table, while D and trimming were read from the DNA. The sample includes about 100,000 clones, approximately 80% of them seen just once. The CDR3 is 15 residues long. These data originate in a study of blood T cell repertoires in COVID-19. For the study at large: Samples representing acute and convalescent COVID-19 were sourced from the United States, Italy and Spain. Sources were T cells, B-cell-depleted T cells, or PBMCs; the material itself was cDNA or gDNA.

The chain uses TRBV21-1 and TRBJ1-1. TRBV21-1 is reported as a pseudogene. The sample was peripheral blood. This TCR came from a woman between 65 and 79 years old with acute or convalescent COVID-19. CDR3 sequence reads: CASSNRAGVNTEAFF. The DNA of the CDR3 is TGTGCCAGCAGCAACAGAGCGGGGGTTAACACTGAAGCTTTCTTT.